What follows are 18 T cell receptor beta chains derived from one specimen sequenced in a study of T cell changes during pregnancy in multiple sclerosis. TCRdb keeps only in-frame clones here, not all; method: immunoSEQ multiplex PCR. The sample holds 85,000 to 90,000 clones, about 91% seen once. The specimen was peripheral blood, collected in the first trimester of pregnancy. All receptors derive from a female donor in good health, enrolled as a control in a pregnancy study.

V gene TRBV6-1 combines with J gene TRBJ1-2; 7 bases fit TRBD1. Germline loops: CDR1 MNHNS, CDR2 SASEGT. The ends lost 6 bases at V and 3 bases at J; junction bases unmatched: 13. CDR3 length equals 16 residues. The CDR3 DNA reads TGTGCCAGCAGCGAAAGGGACAGTTTTGTAGACTATGGCTACACCTTC. This sequence encodes CASSERDSFVDYGYTF.

The CDR3 sequence: CASSRSTGLMGDTEAFF. Here the CDR3 DNA reads TGTGCCAGCAGCCGATCGACAGGGCTGATGGGTGACACTGAAGCTTTCTTT. The chain has TRBV13 and TRBJ1-1; 7 nucleotides agree with TRBD1. V was clipped by 5 bases and J by 3 bases; unmatched bases: 15. The CDR3 runs 17 residues. From germline, CDR1 is PRHDT and CDR2 FYEKMQ (reference sequence).

The CDR3 sequence is CASGLAPLAGPYNEQFF. The DNA for the CDR3 is TGTGCTAGTGGTTTGGCACCACTAGCGGGGCCTTACAATGAGCAGTTCTTC. The chain links TRBV12-5 to TRBJ2-1; 10 positions agree with TRBD2. CDR1 is LGHNT and CDR2 is FRNRAP in the germline V gene. The J segment lost 4 bases and the V segment lost 1 base, leaving 7 bases of the junction unmatched. The CDR3 totals 17 residues.

This rearrangement joins TRBV2 to TRBJ2-1, with 7 bases aligning to TRBD1. CDR1 and CDR2 from the germline V gene are SNHLY and FYNNEI. There are 15 residues in the CDR3. The junction had 9 bases not matched to a gene; V was cut back by 8 bases and J by 2 bases. The CDR3 DNA follows: TGTGCCAGCGTAGGGACAGCCTCTCCCTACAATGAGCAGTTCTTC. Residues: CASVGTASPYNEQFF.

The J gene is TRBJ2-7, the V gene TRBV5-1; TRBD2 matches 12 bases. After removal of 2 bases from V and 2 bases from J, the junction contained 8 bases not matched to a gene. Germline lookup yields CDR1 SGHRS and CDR2 YFSETQ. CDR3 length: 17 amino acids. CDR3 in amino acids: CASSLRPSGGETYEQYF. CDR3 nucleotides: TGCGCCAGCAGCTTAAGGCCTAGCGGGGGGGAAACCTACGAGCAGTACTTC.

This clone has just a few counts. V is TRBV7-9 and J is TRBJ1-2; 7 nucleotides agree with TRBD1. This CDR3 spans 12 amino acids. After removal of 3 bases from V and 14 bases from J, the junction contained 9 bases not matched to a gene. Per germline, CDR1 SEHNR and CDR2 FQNEAQ (reference sequence). Here the CDR3 DNA reads TGTGCCAGCAGCTTTTTAGGACAGGCAAGAACCTTC. Protein sequence: CASSFLGQARTF.

The chain combines TRBV30 with TRBJ1-5, with unresolved D. Germline V gene lookup returns CDR1 GTSNPN and CDR2 SVGIG (reference sequence). The CDR3 runs 13 residues. The V and J ends lost 4 bases and 3 bases respectively, with 10 bases between them. CDR3 coding DNA: TGTGCCTGGATGGCGGGTTCCAATCAGCCCCAGCATTTT. Amino acid sequence: CAWMAGSNQPQHF.

This clone has more than one count but fewer than ten. This chain joins TRBV4-3 and TRBJ1-6; TRBD1 matches at 8 bases. The CDR3 length is 16 residues. V shed 4 bases and J 7 bases; nucleotides not matched to a gene: 9. Germline V gene data show CDR1 as LGHNA and CDR2 as YSLEER. This CDR3 reads CASSLEYQGANSPLHF. As DNA, the CDR3 is TGCGCCAGCAGCCTAGAATATCAGGGGGCGAATTCACCCCTCCACTTT.

DNA for the CDR3: TGCGCCAGCAGCCAACGGACAGAGGCGGTGAGTGGCTACACCTTC. Encoded protein: CASSQRTEAVSGYTF. V and J are TRBV4-3 and TRBJ1-2, with D possibly being TRBD1 (6 bases). Germline V lookup: CDR1 LGHNA, CDR2 YSLEER. This CDR3 contains 15 residues. V shed 2 bases and J shed 7 bases, with 17 bases lying between them.

This clone turned up a few times. The CDR3: CASSPGQTAYGYTF. The CDR3, as DNA: TGTGCCAGCAGCCCCGGACAGACAGCCTATGGCTACACCTTC. V gene TRBV11-1 combines with J gene TRBJ1-2; D possibly corresponds to TRBD1 (6 bases). CDR3 length: 14 residues. Germline V gene data show CDR1 as SGHAT and CDR2 as FQDESV (reference sequence). Trimming pared 5 bases from V and 4 bases from J, leaving 14 bases between.

The CDR3 DNA follows: TGTGCCAGCAGTTTCCCTGGCCTGGAGACCCAGTACTTC. Residues: CASSFPGLETQYF. The V and J genes are TRBV27 and TRBJ2-5; D is unresolved. V gave up 3 bases and J gave up 5 bases, with 10 bases separating them. This CDR3 comprises 13 residues. CDR1 and CDR2 (germline): MNHEY, SMNVEV (reference sequence).

This clone appeared a single time. The J gene is TRBJ1-2, the V gene TRBV9; no reliable D call. Between the trimmed V and J ends, which lost 4 bases and 2 bases, there was a span of 12 bases. CDR3 length equals 14 residues. CDR1 is SGDLS and CDR2 is YYNGEE in the germline V gene. The CDR3 protein is CASSPMAGNYGYTF. Here the CDR3 DNA reads TGTGCCAGCAGCCCAATGGCGGGGAACTATGGCTACACCTTC.

The chain links TRBV10-3 to TRBJ2-5; 8 bases match TRBD2. V gave up 11 bases and J gave up 1 base; unmatched junction bases: 6. Germline V lookup: CDR1 ENHRY, CDR2 SYGVKD. The CDR3 has 13 residues. CDR3 DNA sequence: TGTGCCGTCCGGGAGGGGCGCCAAGAGACCCAGTACTTC. Protein product: CAVREGRQETQYF.

The chain carries TRBV18 and TRBJ1-5; a weak D match, TRBD1 (6 bases). Trimming took off 3 bases at V and 4 bases at J, with 10 bases between the two ends. CDR1 and CDR2 (germline): KGHSH, LQKENI. The CDR3 has 14 residues. The CDR3 DNA sequence: TGTGCCAGCTCACCGATAGACAGGAATCAGCCCCAGCATTTT. The encoded protein is CASSPIDRNQPQHF.

V is TRBV7-2 and J is TRBJ1-1; D gene uncertain. The germline CDR1 and CDR2 sequences are SGHTA and FQGNSA. The CDR3 loop spans 14 amino acids. Trimming removed 2 bases from V and 6 bases from J, with 13 bases in between. In DNA form, the CDR3 reads TGTGCCAGCAGCTTATTGATCGCGGCAGCTGAAGCTTTCTTT. Its translation: CASSLLIAAAEAFF.

The chain joins TRBV30 to TRBJ1-3; D is undetermined. V gave up 0 bases and J gave up 8 bases, with 14 bases separating them. CDR1 is GTSNPN, CDR2 SVGIG, per germline (reference sequence). This CDR3 contains 14 residues. CDR3 sequence reads: CAWSVDRAGDTIYF. The CDR3 DNA reads TGTGCCTGGAGTGTAGACCGGGCCGGGGACACCATATATTTT.

The CDR3 reads CASSQLLRALLGTDTQYF. Written as DNA, the CDR3 is TGCGCCAGCAGCCAGCTTCTGCGGGCGCTCCTGGGCACAGATACGCAGTATTTT. The chain combines TRBV4-3 with TRBJ2-3; D possibly corresponds to TRBD2 (5 bases). V was shortened by 3 bases and J by 1 base, with 20 bases between the two germline ends. This CDR3 has 18 amino acids. The germline gives CDR1 LGHNA, CDR2 YSLEER.

This chain links TRBV6-5 with TRBJ2-4, with D maybe TRBD2 (6 bases). V lost 6 bases and J lost 0, with 12 bases in between. In germline, CDR1 is MNHEY, CDR2 SVGAGI. The CDR3 has 15 amino acids. The CDR3 reads CASRGGALAKNIQYF. CDR3 nucleotide sequence: TGTGCCAGCAGGGGGGGAGCGCTAGCCAAAAACATTCAGTACTTC.